The rows below give T cell receptor beta chains drawn from one sample of a study of CD8+CD57+ T cells in acquired aplastic anemia. TCRdb independently ran MiXCR on the reads; one entry per CDR3 protein. The sample consists of some 180,000 distinct CDR3 sequences, 40% to 50% of them appearing once. Sequencing was performed on sorted CD4+, CD8+, or CD8+CD57+ T cells (not recorded which) from PBMCs. The receptors shown here come from a human donor in good health. CDR3s include the opening cysteine and the closing phenylalanine or tryptophan. A D gene is named only where the DNA matches it firmly. Size values are once, few and many counts, or a class for expanded clones, and some rows have none.

>once|TRBV2|TRBJ2-5|-
CASGVREQETQYF
TGTGCCAGCGGTGTTAGGGAGCAAGAGACCCAGTACTTC
>many|TRBV7-2|TRBJ2-3|-
CASSLASAPGTQYF
TGTGCCAGCAGCTTAGCGTCGGCCCCGGGTACGCAGTATTTT
>-|TRBV7-9|TRBJ1-1|TRBD1
CASRRTGNAEAFF
TGTGCCAGCAGAAGGACAGGGAACGCTGAAGCTTTCTTT
>-|TRBV3-1|TRBJ1-2|-
CASSQGSGYTF
TGTGCCAGCAGCCAGGGGAGCGGCTACACCTTC
>many|TRBV5-1|TRBJ2-6|-
CASSSGSGANVLTF
TGCGCCAGCAGCTCTGGCTCTGGGGCCAACGTCCTGACTTTC
>many|TRBV4-2|TRBJ2-1|-
CASSQEQNYNEQFF
TGTGCCAGCAGCCAAGAACAGAACTACAATGAGCAGTTCTTC
>many|TRBV2|TRBJ1-2|TRBD1
CASRGQSANYGYTF
TGTGCCAGCAGGGGACAGAGTGCTAACTATGGCTACACCTTC
>-|TRBV12-3/TRBV12-4|TRBJ1-2|-
CASSFATAPNYGYTF
TGTGCCAGCAGTTTTGCGACAGCGCCAAACTATGGCTACACCTTC
>few|TRBV10-3|TRBJ2-3|-
CAISWTNPTDTQYF
TGTGCCATCAGTTGGACTAACCCCACAGATACGCAGTATTTT
>-|TRBV24-1|TRBJ2-7|-
CATQAAGVSYEQYF
TGTGCCACCCAAGCGGCTGGGGTCTCCTACGAGCAGTACTTC
>few|TRBV7-2|TRBJ2-5|TRBD1
CASRGTGQETQYF
TGTGCCAGCAGGGGGACAGGGCAAGAGACCCAGTACTTC
>-|TRBV15|TRBJ1-1|-
CATSRDGNTEAFF
TGTGCCACCAGCAGGGACGGTAACACTGAAGCTTTCTTT
>many|TRBV20-1|TRBJ1-5|-
CSARSQGSNQPQHF
TGCAGTGCTAGGTCCCAGGGTAGCAATCAGCCCCAGCATTTT
>many|TRBV2|TRBJ2-4|-
CASSVLEGKNIQYF
TGTGCCAGCAGTGTTTTGGAGGGCAAAAACATTCAGTACTTC
>few|TRBV7-9|TRBJ2-7|-
CASSLDDTTYEQYF
TGTGCCAGCAGCTTAGATGACACCACCTACGAGCAGTACTTC
>few|TRBV28|TRBJ1-1|-
CASSQGGYTEAFF
TGTGCCAGCAGTCAGGGTGGGTACACTGAAGCTTTCTTT
>many|TRBV24-1|TRBJ2-5|TRBD2
CATSDKRGPGETQYF
TGTGCCACCAGTGATAAGCGGGGCCCTGGAGAGACCCAGTACTTC
>-|TRBV2|TRBJ2-5|-
CASSDGWSGYQETQYF
TGTGCCAGCAGTGATGGGTGGTCCGGGTACCAAGAGACCCAGTACTTC
>-|TRBV24-1|TRBJ2-3|TRBD1
CATSDFGTGARNTQYF
TGTGCCACCAGTGATTTTGGGACAGGGGCGCGGAATACGCAGTATTTT
>few|TRBV9|TRBJ2-5|-
CASSAGDSRETQYF
TGTGCCAGCAGCGCGGGGGACTCCCGAGAGACCCAGTACTTC
>few|TRBV29-1|TRBJ2-7|-
CSVGGTPDLYEQYF
TGCAGCGTGGGAGGGACACCCGACCTCTACGAGCAGTACTTC
>once|TRBV7-2|TRBJ2-3|TRBD2
CARSPSGKADTQYF
TGTGCCAGAAGCCCTAGCGGGAAGGCAGATACGCAGTATTTT
>-|TRBV6-1|TRBJ1-5|TRBD1
CASRGQGRAQPQHF
TGTGCCAGCAGGGGACAGGGACGCGCTCAGCCCCAGCATTTT
>few|TRBV7-2|TRBJ2-7|-
CASSLGTSSSYEQYF
TGTGCCAGCAGCCTCGGGACGTCAAGCTCCTACGAGCAGTACTTC
>-|TRBV20-1|TRBJ2-1|TRBD2
CSFLRPGTSSYNEQFF
TGCAGTTTTCTCCGGCCCGGGACTAGCTCCTACAATGAGCAGTTCTTC
>many|TRBV6-1|TRBJ1-6|-
CATTTDYNSPLHF
TGTGCCACTACGACAGACTATAATTCACCCCTCCACTTT
>many|TRBV12-3/TRBV12-4|TRBJ1-1|-
CASSSSGYTEAFF
TGTGCCAGCAGCTCCTCCGGGTACACTGAAGCTTTCTTT
>-|TRBV10-1|TRBJ1-6|-
CASSDLGLNSPLHF
TGCGCCAGCAGTGATCTGGGGTTGAATTCACCCCTCCACTTT
>many|TRBV19|TRBJ2-7|TRBD2
CASSTSGRGEQYF
TGTGCCAGTAGTACTAGCGGGAGGGGCGAGCAGTACTTC
>-|TRBV10-3|TRBJ2-3|TRBD1
CAISEGGGTGVFTDTQYF
TGTGCCATCAGCGAAGGTGGGGGGACAGGGGTTTTCACAGATACGCAGTATTTT
>many|TRBV4-1|TRBJ1-5|-
CASSQETWYQPQHF
TGCGCCAGCAGCCAAGAGACGTGGTATCAGCCCCAGCATTTT
>few|TRBV20-1|TRBJ2-7|-
CSASRDSPRYEQYF
TGCAGTGCTTCCCGGGATAGCCCTCGGTACGAGCAGTACTTC
>many|TRBV6-1|TRBJ2-7|-
CASSARVVGEQYF
TGTGCCAGCAGCGCCAGGGTGGTAGGCGAGCAGTACTTC
>few|TRBV15|TRBJ2-2|-
CATSRVGAGELFF
TGTGCCACCAGCAGAGTTGGGGCCGGGGAGCTGTTTTTT
>many|TRBV24-1|TRBJ2-1|-
CATSDPIINEQFF
TGTGCCACCAGTGATCCTATCATCAATGAGCAGTTCTTC
>-|TRBV29-1|TRBJ1-2|TRBD1
CSVEGQGAWGYTF
TGCAGCGTTGAGGGACAGGGGGCGTGGGGCTACACCTTC
>-|TRBV19|TRBJ2-7|TRBD2
CASKAEAGGTYEQYF
TGTGCCAGTAAGGCGGAAGCGGGGGGGACCTACGAGCAGTACTTC
>-|TRBV5-1|TRBJ1-4|-
CASSSTDANEKLFF
TGCGCCAGCAGCTCGACGGACGCTAATGAAAAACTGTTTTTT
>-|TRBV13|TRBJ2-1|TRBD1
CASSWGTASSYNEQFF
TGTGCCAGCAGCTGGGGGACAGCCAGCTCCTACAATGAGCAGTTCTTC
>-|TRBV10-2|TRBJ1-2|-
CASSDVFGTKITF
TGCGCCAGCAGTGATGTGTTCGGGACAAAAATCACCTTC
>-|TRBV14|TRBJ2-5|TRBD2
CASSQERVTLAGVQETQYF
TGTGCCAGCAGCCAAGAAAGGGTGACGCTAGCGGGAGTTCAAGAGACCCAGTACTTC
>many|TRBV7-2|TRBJ2-7|TRBD2
CASSFSGTLTYEQYF
TGTGCCAGCAGCTTCAGCGGGACGCTGACCTACGAGCAGTACTTC
>few|TRBV6-1|TRBJ2-7|-
CASSDGAEQYF
TGTGCCAGCAGTGATGGGGCCGAGCAGTACTTC
>many|TRBV2|TRBJ1-6|TRBD1
CASGQGPNNSPLHF
TGTGCCAGCGGACAGGGCCCTAATAATTCACCCCTCCACTTT
>many|TRBV24-1|TRBJ1-4|-
CATQHSGANEKLFF
TGTGCCACCCAGCATTCGGGGGCTAATGAAAAACTGTTTTTT
>-|TRBV6-4|TRBJ2-3|-
CASSDDPGLADTQYF
TGTGCCAGCAGTGACGACCCAGGGCTGGCAGATACGCAGTATTTT
>-|TRBV12-3/TRBV12-4|TRBJ2-1|TRBD2
CASSFYASGSSNEQFF
TGTGCCAGCAGTTTTTATGCTAGCGGGAGTTCGAATGAGCAGTTCTTC
>-|TRBV6-1|TRBJ2-7|-
CASSGWYF
TGTGCCAGCAGTGGGTGGTACTTC
>once|TRBV7-9|TRBJ2-2|-
CASSFSVWGELFF
TGTGCCAGCAGCTTTTCAGTCTGGGGGGAGCTGTTTTTT
>few|TRBV24-1|TRBJ2-1|TRBD2
CATSSTSGNWGEQFF
TGTGCCACCAGTTCAACTAGCGGGAATTGGGGCGAGCAGTTCTTC
>many|TRBV28|TRBJ1-6|-
CASRTANSPLHF
TGTGCCAGCAGGACAGCGAATTCACCCCTCCACTTT
>-|TRBV19|TRBJ1-2|-
CASSTSFRRDGYTF
TGTGCCAGTAGTACCTCGTTCCGGCGCGATGGCTACACCTTC
>once|TRBV2|TRBJ2-3|TRBD2
CASSVIAGAATDTQYF
TGTGCCAGCAGCGTCATAGCGGGGGCCGCCACAGATACGCAGTATTTT
>-|TRBV6-5|TRBJ2-7|TRBD1
CASSLWDRVGGEQYF
TGTGCCAGCAGTTTGTGGGACAGGGTTGGAGGCGAGCAGTACTTC
>-|TRBV24-1|TRBJ2-1|TRBD2
CATSDPGLAGHYSEQFF
TGTGCCACCAGTGATCCGGGACTAGCGGGTCACTACAGTGAGCAGTTCTTC
>-|TRBV6-2/TRBV6-3|TRBJ2-3|TRBD2
CASSYQAGGPGGSDTQYF
TGTGCCAGCAGTTACCAAGCGGGAGGGCCAGGAGGCTCAGATACGCAGTATTTT